Here is one T cell receptor (beta chain) with its context. Its target is unknown. The V gene's germline CDR1 is PRHDT and CDR2 FYEKMQ (reference sequence). Trimming took 4 bases from V and 6 from J, leaving 10 bases between them. The CDR3 sequence is 13 residues long. The data were taken from a study of cytomegalovirus exposure and HLA in healthy donors. PCR involved 60 Vbeta and 13 Jbeta primers. Generated by immunoSEQ multiplex PCR, the TCRdb table keeps only in-frame clones and is missing some. The sample carries some 99,000 clones, 60% to 80% recorded once. Study observations and caveats: Reports described diagnosis of cytomegalovirus status by the classifier as highly specific and sensitive.

The chain uses TRBV13 and TRBJ2-1; D possibly corresponds to TRBD2 (6 bases). The origin of this receptor is a female donor in good health and CMV-seronegative. Sequencing was carried out using PBMCs. The CDR3 DNA reads TGTGCCAGCAGCTATAGCGGACCCAATGAGCAGTTCTTC. Translation gives CASSYSGPNEQFF.